This entry lists 25 T cell receptor beta chains sequenced from one sample in a study of blood T cell repertoires in COVID-19. Profiled with immunoSEQ multiplex PCR; TCRdb holds only in-frame clones, not every one. The repertoire holds just over 650,000 clones, with 75% to 90% as singletons. The sequenced material came from peripheral blood. The origin of the receptors is a woman younger than 30 with acute or convalescent COVID-19.

This chain uses TRBV19 with TRBJ1-3; D uncertain. Germline V gene lookup returns CDR1 LNHDA and CDR2 SQIVND (reference sequence). The CDR3 has 14 residues. The V gene lost 6 bases and the J gene lost 1 base, with 10 bases spanning the gap. CDR3 DNA: TGTGCCAGTAGGCCGAGGGTTTCTGGAAACACCATATATTTT. It yields the protein CASRPRVSGNTIYF.

This chain connects TRBV6-5 to TRBJ1-1, with 9 nucleotides matching TRBD1. The CDR3 length is 14 residues. Germline CDR1 reads MNHEY; CDR2 reads SVGAGI. V was clipped by 4 bases and J by 3 bases; unmatched bases: 3. This chain's CDR3 is CASSFYRGHTEAFF. The DNA for the CDR3 is TGTGCCAGCAGTTTTTACAGGGGGCACACTGAAGCTTTCTTT.

The rearrangement joins TRBV4-3 to TRBJ1-2; 8 bases map to TRBD1. This CDR3 has 13 residues. Germline V gene sequence: CDR1 LGHNA, CDR2 YSLEER. The trim removed 2 bases at V and 7 bases at J, leaving 3 bases unmatched. CDR3 in amino acids: CASSQLDRGGYTF. In DNA form, the CDR3 reads TGCGCCAGCAGCCAATTAGACAGGGGTGGCTACACCTTC.

The chain has TRBV5-1 and TRBJ1-2; D is unclear. With 7 bases removed from V and 4 bases from J, the gap between germline ends came to 11 bases. CDR3 length: 12 residues. Germline V gene sequence: CDR1 SGHRS, CDR2 YFSETQ. The CDR3 coding sequence is TGCGCCAGCCTTACTTCCACCTATGGCTACACCTTC. Its translation is CASLTSTYGYTF.

This clone showed up just a few times. V and J are TRBV10-3 and TRBJ1-1, with a weak D call TRBD1 (5 bases). The CDR3 sequence is 13 residues long. From germline, CDR1 is ENHRY and CDR2 SYGVKD. Deletions cut 4 bases from V and 5 bases from J, with 11 bases between. CDR3 residues: CAISVGGGTEAFF. The CDR3 DNA sequence: TGTGCCATCAGTGTGGGGGGAGGAACTGAAGCTTTCTTT.

V gene TRBV27 combines with J gene TRBJ2-7; the D gene is possibly TRBD2 (6 bases). V was pared by 3 bases and J by 4 bases, with 13 bases between. The CDR3 sequence is 14 residues long. Germline V gives CDR1 MNHEY, CDR2 SMNVEV (reference sequence). CDR3 sequence: CASSLAGPGYEQYF. The CDR3 DNA reads as TGTGCCAGCAGTTTGGCGGGGCCGGGGTACGAGCAGTACTTC.

The V and J genes are TRBV29-1 and TRBJ1-2, with 7 bases fitting TRBD1. The CDR3 contains 13 residues. The V and J ends lost 7 bases and 5 bases, in that order; junction bases with no gene match: 10. Per the germline V gene, CDR1 is SQVTM and CDR2 is ANQGSEA. The CDR3 reads CSARTGNGYGYTF. CDR3 sequence (DNA): TGCAGCGCCCGGACAGGAAATGGTTATGGCTACACCTTC.

This chain joins TRBV30 and TRBJ1-2; the D gene is possibly TRBD1 (5 bases). Germline V gene sequence: CDR1 GTSNPN, CDR2 SVGIG (reference sequence). Trimming cost V 4 bases and J 7 bases, with 13 bases left between them. The CDR3 sequence is 12 residues long. DNA for the CDR3: TGTGCCTGGACCTACTCCGGGGGTGGCTACACCTTC. It translates to CAWTYSGGGYTF.

The CDR3 sequence is CSVAQGFETEAFF. CDR3 DNA sequence: TGCAGCGTTGCACAGGGTTTTGAGACTGAAGCTTTCTTT. V and J are TRBV29-1 and TRBJ1-1; TRBD1 is a possible D gene (6 bases). Trimming cost V 4 bases and J 5 bases, with 14 bases left between them. From germline, CDR1 is SQVTM and CDR2 ANQGSEA. This CDR3 is built from 13 residues.

The gene calls are TRBV11-2 and TRBJ2-3, with 9 bases fitting TRBD2. Germline V gene sequence: CDR1 SGHAT, CDR2 FQNNGV. V dropped 3 bases and J dropped 6; count of bases not matched to a gene: 7. This CDR3 has 15 residues. The CDR3 region is CASSFLRGGFDTQYF. The DNA of the CDR3 is TGTGCCAGCAGCTTTCTGCGGGGGGGTTTTGATACGCAGTATTTT.

The chain recombines TRBV9 with TRBJ1-3, with D possibly TRBD1 on 6 matching bases. Germline-derived CDR1 and CDR2 are SGDLS and YYNGEE. Trimming shortened V by 0 bases and J by 3 bases, and 13 bases separated the two germline ends. The CDR3 is made up of 16 amino acids. The CDR3 bases are TGTGCCAGCAGCGTAGGGCCGCTCAGGGGTGGAAACACCATATATTTT. This gives the protein CASSVGPLRGGNTIYF.

In this sample, this clone turned up a few times. V usage is TRBV25-1 and J usage is TRBJ1-1; 7 bases align to TRBD1. Germline V gives CDR1 MGHDK, CDR2 SYGVNS. This CDR3 comprises 11 residues. The CDR3 region has the DNA TGTGCTGCCAGGGGGTGGTCTGAAGCTTTCTTT. Translated, it gives CAARGWSEAFF.

The genes are TRBV28 and TRBJ2-5, with a possible D match to TRBD1 (6 bases). Per germline, CDR1 MDHEN and CDR2 SYDVKM. Trimming shortened V by 4 bases and J by 1 base, and 13 bases separated the two germline ends. This CDR3 region has 15 residues. This CDR3 reads CASSSPGHRQETQYF. The CDR3 nucleotides read TGTGCCAGCAGTTCCCCGGGACACCGCCAAGAGACCCAGTACTTC.

In the case of this clone: The identical CDR3 is also encoded by other nucleotide sequences in the sample. The chain is built from TRBV5-1 and TRBJ1-2, with 9 nucleotides matching TRBD1. This CDR3 has 14 residues. Germline V gene lookup returns CDR1 SGHRS and CDR2 YFSETQ. With 4 bases clipped from V and 3 bases from J, the junction kept 4 bases outside the gene matches. CDR3 nucleotides: TGCGCCAGCAGCCTGGGACAGGGCGACTATGGCTACACCTTC. Translated, it gives CASSLGQGDYGYTF.

On this clone itself: This same CDR3 is encoded by further DNA sequences in the sample. J is TRBJ2-7 and V is TRBV29-1; the match to TRBD1 covers 7 bases. The CDR3 spans 11 residues. The germline gives CDR1 SQVTM, CDR2 ANQGSEA. The V and J ends lost 5 bases and 6 bases, in that order; junction bases with no gene match: 4. The CDR3 loop is CSVPGGGEQYF. CDR3 nucleotide sequence: TGCAGCGTTCCAGGGGGTGGCGAGCAGTACTTC.

This chain connects TRBV19 to TRBJ2-3; 7 bases line up with TRBD1. V lost 4 bases to trimming and J lost 2 bases; unmatched junction nucleotides: 9. Germline lookup yields CDR1 LNHDA and CDR2 SQIVND (reference sequence). This CDR3 contains 16 residues. CDR3 nucleotide sequence: TGTGCCAGTAGTACACAGACAGGGATCCCCACAGATACGCAGTATTTT. This encodes CASSTQTGIPTDTQYF.

This chain joins TRBV2 and TRBJ1-5; 10 nucleotides line up with TRBD1. J lost 5 bases, V lost 8 bases, and 6 bases had no gene match. This CDR3 spans 14 amino acids. Germline CDR1 reads SNHLY; CDR2 reads FYNNEI. CDR3 in DNA: TGTGCCAGCTCGCAGGACAGGGGGGATCAGCCCCAGCATTTT. This translates into CASSQDRGDQPQHF.

The V call is TRBV29-1, the J call TRBJ2-7; a weak D match, TRBD2 (5 bases). Germline V gene sequence: CDR1 SQVTM, CDR2 ANQGSEA. The germline V and J ends were trimmed by 4 bases and 2 bases, with 12 bases remaining between them. The CDR3 runs to 13 residues. This chain's CDR3 is CSVVRDLTYEQYF. The CDR3 DNA reads TGCAGCGTTGTACGGGATTTGACCTACGAGCAGTACTTC.

J is TRBJ2-1 and V is TRBV7-3; perhaps TRBD2 as D (7 bases). V lost 5 bases and J lost 9, with 11 bases in between. CDR1 SGHTA and CDR2 FQGTGA come from the germline V gene. The CDR3 sequence is 12 residues long. The chain's CDR3 is CASSPGGLEQFF. Here the CDR3 DNA reads TGTGCCAGCAGCCCCGGGGGGCTTGAGCAGTTCTTC.

Only one count was recorded for this clone. The chain is built from TRBV28 and TRBJ1-2, with TRBD1 matching over 9 bases. The CDR3 spans 18 residues. The V gene end was trimmed by 4 bases and the J gene end by 0 bases; junction bases not matched to a gene: 12. CDR1 and CDR2 (germline): MDHEN, SYDVKM. CDR3 DNA: TGTGCCAGCAGTTCCCCCGGGACAGGGAAGGTGGCTAACTATGGCTACACCTTC. Its protein is CASSSPGTGKVANYGYTF.

CDR3 residues: CASSVRSVGQGDSNQPQHF. CDR3 DNA: TGTGCCAGCAGCGTACGCTCTGTGGGACAGGGGGATAGCAATCAGCCCCAGCATTTT. V gene TRBV21-1 combines with J gene TRBJ1-5; TRBD1, the table's D call, lacks a check against the DNA. TRBV21-1 is marked as a pseudogene. This CDR3 spans 19 amino acids.

The chain joins TRBV2 to TRBJ2-2; D may be TRBD2 (6 bases). The CDR3 is 14 residues long. The V gene's germline CDR1 is SNHLY and CDR2 FYNNEI. V dropped 3 bases and J dropped 4 bases, with 9 bases sitting between them. Here the CDR3 DNA reads TGTGCCAGCAGTGAGTTAGCGGTCACCGGGGAGCTGTTTTTT. This translates into CASSELAVTGELFF.

This sequence joins TRBV11-2 and TRBJ2-7; D possibly corresponds to TRBD2 (6 bases). V was clipped by 5 bases and J by 3 bases, with 14 bases between them. This CDR3 comprises 14 residues. Germline assignment: CDR1 SGHAT and CDR2 FQNNGV. CDR3 amino acids: CASSPWGEDYEQYF. The CDR3 DNA sequence: TGTGCCAGCAGCCCCTGGGGGGAGGACTACGAGCAGTACTTC.

This chain links TRBV5-1 with TRBJ1-1; 7 nucleotides agree with TRBD1. The germline gives CDR1 SGHRS, CDR2 YFSETQ. Trimming cost V 1 base and J 6 bases; bases outside gene matches: 6. This CDR3 region has 14 residues. The chain's CDR3 is CASSLMDGTAEAFF. CDR3 coding DNA: TGCGCCAGCAGCTTGATGGATGGGACAGCTGAAGCTTTCTTT. The full variable domain, in which reference TRBV5-1 and TRBJ1-1 provide the parts outside the CDR3, is KAGVTQTPRYLIKTRGQQVTLSCSPISGHRSVSWYQQTPGQGLQFLFEYFSETQRNKGNFPGRFSGRQFSNSRSEMNVSTLELGDSALYLCASSLMDGTAEAFFGQGTRLTVV.

This chain uses TRBV5-8 with TRBJ1-5, with TRBD1 matching over 8 bases. V was clipped by 3 bases and J by 4 bases; unmatched bases: 6. Germline V gene lookup returns CDR1 SGHTS and CDR2 YDEGEE. The length of the CDR3 is 15 residues. The CDR3 DNA follows: TGTGCCAGCAGCTGGAGGACAGGGCAGAATCAGCCCCAGCATTTT. This gives the protein CASSWRTGQNQPQHF.